This T cell receptor beta chain was recovered during a study of neurological immune-mediated disorders. This clonotype has at least ten counts. Its antigen remains unidentified. The germline gives CDR1 SGHRS, CDR2 YFSETQ. This CDR3 region has 14 residues. The V and J ends lost 0 bases and 3 bases respectively, with 10 bases between them. Study observations and caveats: It was HTLV-1-associated myelopathy that showed the most TCR clonal expansion, while multiple sclerosis showed the least, falling below healthy controls.

TCRdb processed the 5' RACE reads anew with MiXCR; each CDR3 protein has one entry. The sample contains under 80,000 distinct CDR3 sequences, less than 5.5% of which appear only once. The genes are TRBV5-1 and TRBJ2-7, with a tentative D call TRBD1 (5 bases). This sequence originates from a woman aged 25 to 45 with multiple sclerosis. Sequenced: PBMCs. The CDR3 is CASSLVGQFYEQYF. CDR3 DNA: TGCGCCAGCAGCTTGGTCGGACAATTCTACGAGCAGTACTTC.